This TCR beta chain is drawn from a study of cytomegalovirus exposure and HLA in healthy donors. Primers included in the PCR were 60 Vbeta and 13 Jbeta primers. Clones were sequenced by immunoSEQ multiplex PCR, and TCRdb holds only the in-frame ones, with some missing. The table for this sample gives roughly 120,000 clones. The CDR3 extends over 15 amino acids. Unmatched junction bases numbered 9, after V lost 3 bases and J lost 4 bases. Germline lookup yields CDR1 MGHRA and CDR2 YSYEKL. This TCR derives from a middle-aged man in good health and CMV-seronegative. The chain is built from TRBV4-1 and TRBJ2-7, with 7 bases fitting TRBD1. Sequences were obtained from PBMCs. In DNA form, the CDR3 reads TGCGCCAGCAGCCAGCCGGGACAGCAGCGTTACGAGCAGTACTTC. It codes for CASSQPGQQRYEQYF.